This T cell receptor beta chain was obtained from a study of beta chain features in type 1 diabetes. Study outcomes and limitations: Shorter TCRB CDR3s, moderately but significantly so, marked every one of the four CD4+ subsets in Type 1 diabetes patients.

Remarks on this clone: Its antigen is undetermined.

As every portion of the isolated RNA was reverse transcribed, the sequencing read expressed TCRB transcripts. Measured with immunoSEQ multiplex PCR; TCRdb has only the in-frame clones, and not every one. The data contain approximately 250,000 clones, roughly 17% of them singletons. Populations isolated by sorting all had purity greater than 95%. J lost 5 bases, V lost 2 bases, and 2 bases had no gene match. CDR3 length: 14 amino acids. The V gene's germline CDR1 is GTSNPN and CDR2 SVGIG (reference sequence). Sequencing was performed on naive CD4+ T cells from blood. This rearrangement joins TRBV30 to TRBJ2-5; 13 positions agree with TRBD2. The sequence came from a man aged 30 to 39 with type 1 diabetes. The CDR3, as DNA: TGTGCCTGGAGTTCGACTAGCGGGAGGGAGACCCAGTACTTC. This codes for CAWSSTSGRETQYF. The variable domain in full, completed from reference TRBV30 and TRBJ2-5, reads SQTIHQWPATLVQPVGSPLSLECTVEGTSNPNLYWYRQAAGRGLQLLFYSVGIGQISSEVPQNLSASRPQDRQFILSSKKLLLSDSGFYLCAWSSTSGRETQYFGPGTRLLVL.